These 21 T cell receptor beta chains came from one sample sequenced in a study of T-cell reconstitution after alpha-beta-depleted transplantation in children. Unique molecular identifiers were incorporated during preparation of the TCRbeta library. One entry per CDR3 protein results from TCRdb running MiXCR on the PCR reads. The sample carries 130,000 to 150,000 distinct CDR3 sequences, roughly 8.8% recorded once. This sample comprised PBMCs, mostly from graft donor cells, obtained 180 days after TCRalphabeta/CD19-depleted stem cell transplant. Every receptor here comes from a female patient between 2 and 15 years old who had a stem cell transplant for congenital amegakaryocytic thrombocytopenia, so the T cells may come from the graft donor.

The rearrangement uses TRBV20-1 and TRBJ1-4; D unclear. Germline CDR1 and CDR2: DFQATT and SNEGSKA (reference sequence). CDR3 length: 12 amino acids. The V end lost 7 bases, the J end lost 8 bases, and 14 bases lay between the germline ends. This CDR3 is CSVQWRREKLFF. The CDR3 DNA is TGCAGTGTTCAGTGGCGTCGGGAAAAACTGTTTTTT.

This clonotype came up many times. The chain employs TRBV29-1 and TRBJ1-3; 7 nucleotides line up with TRBD1. Germline CDR1 SQVTM, CDR2 ANQGSEA. V trimming: 5 bases; J trimming: 6 bases; junction bases outside the gene matches: 7. The CDR3 loop spans 13 amino acids. The CDR3 region is CSVSQDRANTIYF. The CDR3 region has the DNA TGCAGCGTTTCCCAAGACAGGGCAAACACCATATATTTT.

For this clonotype: A read error may produce the germline difference seen at one junction end. The V gene is TRBV29-1, the J gene TRBJ1-2; D might be TRBD1 (5 bases). Germline V gene sequence: CDR1 SQVTM, CDR2 ANQGSEA. The CDR3 sequence is 13 residues long. CDR3: CSAPSTANCGYTF. CDR3 DNA sequence: TGCAGCGCCCCTTCGACAGCTAACTGTGGCTACACCTTC.

This clonotype has ten or more counts. V and J are TRBV15 and TRBJ1-2; the D is unclear. The CDR3 loop spans 14 amino acids. V was pared by 1 base and J by 7 bases, with 13 bases between. Germline V gene lookup returns CDR1 LNHNV and CDR2 YYDKDF (reference sequence). The CDR3 DNA is TGTGCCACCAGCAGAGCTCGAGGCCCGTTTGGCTACACCTTC. This gives the protein CATSRARGPFGYTF. Drawing the rest from reference TRBV15 and TRBJ1-2, the complete variable domain is DAMVIQNPRYQVTQFGKPVTLSCSQTLNHNVMYWYQQKSSQAPKLLFHYYDKDFNNEADTPDNFQSRRPNTSFCFLDIRSPGLGDTAMYLCATSRARGPFGYTFGSGTRLTVV.

As regards this clonotype: A much larger clone lies one base from this, so it may be a read error. The genes are TRBV5-1 and TRBJ1-6; no clear D. The CDR3 runs 13 residues. CDR1 is SGHRS, CDR2 YFSETQ, per germline. CDR3 sequence reads: CASASGPNSPIHF. The CDR3 DNA sequence: TGCGCCAGCGCATCAGGCCCGAATTCACCCATCCACTTT. Supplemented by reference TRBV5-1 and TRBJ1-6, the full variable domain reads KAGVTQTPRYLIKTRGQQVTLSCSPISGHRSVSWYQQTPGQGLQFLFEYFSETQRNKGNFPGRFSGRQFSNSRSEMNVSTLELGDSALYLCASASGPNSPIHFGNGTRLTVT.

This clonotype was counted many times. The chain recombines TRBV5-1 with TRBJ2-5; no reliable D call. The CDR3 runs 12 residues. Trimming cost V 6 bases and J 0 bases, with 6 bases left between them. Per germline, CDR1 SGHRS and CDR2 YFSETQ. This chain's CDR3 is CASTGHQETQYF. The CDR3 nucleotides are TGCGCCAGCACAGGCCACCAAGAGACCCAGTACTTC.

This clonotype was recorded many times. This CDR3 is CATSHEGTIDTQYF. CDR3 DNA sequence: TGTGCCACCAGTCACGAGGGGACAATAGATACGCAGTATTTT. V is TRBV24-1 and J is TRBJ2-3; D possibly corresponds to TRBD1 (6 bases). CDR3 size: 14 residues. CDR1 and CDR2 (germline): KGHDR, SFDVKD. Trimming removed 6 bases from V and 5 bases from J, with 14 bases in between.

The chain is built from TRBV10-3 and TRBJ1-1, with a possible D match to TRBD1 (6 bases). Trimming stripped 4 bases from V and 1 base from J, with 10 bases between. The CDR3 runs to 14 residues. The germline CDR1 and CDR2 sequences are ENHRY and SYGVKD. The CDR3 spells CAISVDRKNTEAFF. The CDR3 bases are TGTGCCATCAGTGTGGACAGAAAGAACACTGAAGCTTTCTTT.

This clonotype appeared many times. This chain joins TRBV28 and TRBJ1-5; the match to TRBD1 covers 8 bases. With V trimmed by 4 bases and J by 2 bases, 10 bases remained unmatched. Germline V CDR1 and CDR2: MDHEN, SYDVKM. The CDR3 loop spans 17 amino acids. The CDR3, as DNA: TGTGCCAGCAGTTATTCCTCCTTGACAGGGGGCAATCAGCCCCAGCATTTT. It encodes CASSYSSLTGGNQPQHF.

This clonotype was counted ten times or more. CDR3 DNA: TGTGCCAGCATCCGTAGCGGGACGGAGACCCAGTACTTC. Its protein is CASIRSGTETQYF. This chain uses TRBV12-3 or TRBV12-4 with TRBJ2-5, with 8 bases that match TRBD2. CDR3 length equals 13 residues. V lost 7 bases to trimming and J lost 5 bases; unmatched junction nucleotides: 6.

This clonotype rates as medium-sized. The chain uses TRBV15 and TRBJ2-5; D not resolved. Germline V gene sequence: CDR1 LNHNV, CDR2 YYDKDF (reference sequence). CDR3 length: 13 residues. V was clipped by 0 bases and J by 5 bases, with 7 bases between them. The CDR3 bases are TGTGCCACCAGCAGAGACCTAGTGGAGACCCAGTACTTC. Protein sequence: CATSRDLVETQYF.

This clonotype was counted only a few times. The chain couples TRBV29-1 to TRBJ2-1; D call uncertain. This CDR3 has 13 amino acids. Germline V gene lookup returns CDR1 SQVTM and CDR2 ANQGSEA. V dropped 4 bases and J dropped 6 bases, with 13 bases sitting between them. The CDR3 nucleotides read TGCAGCGTTGTGTTGAGTCCGGGCAATGAGCAGTTCTTC. It codes for CSVVLSPGNEQFF.

This clonotype was observed at least ten times. The chain recombines TRBV30 with TRBJ2-4; D is undetermined. Germline-derived CDR1 and CDR2 are GTSNPN and SVGIG (reference sequence). CDR3 length: 13 residues. Trimming removed 7 bases from V and 3 bases from J, with 13 bases in between. The CDR3 here is CAFGPYVKNIQYF. The CDR3 DNA follows: TGTGCCTTCGGACCGTACGTCAAAAACATTCAGTACTTC.

Ten or more counts support this clonotype. The genes are TRBV5-1 and TRBJ2-3; no clear D. This CDR3 comprises 16 residues. Germline-derived CDR1 and CDR2 are SGHRS and YFSETQ. Deletions cut 0 bases from V and 4 bases from J, with 15 bases between. As DNA, the CDR3 is TGCGCCAGCAGCTTGGAATGGGGTTTACTGGCAGATACGCAGTATTTT. This sequence encodes CASSLEWGLLADTQYF.

This clonotype has only a few counts. This chain links TRBV5-1 with TRBJ2-2, with D tentatively TRBD1 (6 bases). Between the trimmed V and J ends, which lost 7 bases and 4 bases, there was a span of 8 bases. Germline values: CDR1 SGHRS, CDR2 YFSETQ. CDR3 size: 12 residues. CDR3 coding DNA: TGCGCCAGCGGCAGGGGCACCGGGGAGCTGTTTTTT. It yields the protein CASGRGTGELFF.

This clonotype was seen many times. The chain employs TRBV5-6 and TRBJ2-3; no definite D call. Germline V gene sequence: CDR1 SGHDT, CDR2 YYEEEE. V lost 0 bases, J lost 6 bases, and 8 bases lay in between. The CDR3 has 13 residues. CDR3 nucleotides: TGTGCCAGCAGCTTGGTAGCCCTGGATACGCAGTATTTT. The encoded protein is CASSLVALDTQYF.

This clonotype was recorded a few times. The chain employs TRBV4-2 and TRBJ1-4; weak D call: TRBD1 (6 bases). V lost 5 bases and J 4 bases, leaving 11 bases between the germline ends. Per germline, CDR1 LGHNA and CDR2 YNFKEQ. This CDR3 comprises 14 residues. The CDR3 here is CASSADRNNEKLFF. CDR3 nucleotides: TGTGCCAGCAGCGCCGACAGGAATAATGAAAAACTGTTTTTT.

Ten or more counts support this clonotype. The gene calls are TRBV29-1 and TRBJ1-1; 9 nucleotides agree with TRBD1. This CDR3 has 12 amino acids. The J segment lost 5 bases and the V segment lost 7 bases, leaving 5 bases of the junction unmatched. Germline V gene sequence: CDR1 SQVTM, CDR2 ANQGSEA. This CDR3 reads CSGNDRGTEAFF. The CDR3 region has the DNA TGCAGCGGGAATGACAGGGGGACTGAAGCTTTCTTT. Filled out from reference TRBV29-1 and TRBJ1-1, the complete variable domain reads SAVISQKPSRDICQRGTSLTIQCQVDSQVTMMFWYRQQPGQSLTLIATANQGSEATYESGFVIDKFPISRPNLTFSTLTVSNMSPEDSSIYLCSGNDRGTEAFFGQGTRLTVV.

This clonotype was seen ten or more times. The chain is built from TRBV28 and TRBJ1-1; TRBD1 matches at 7 bases. CDR1 and CDR2 from the germline V gene are MDHEN and SYDVKM. The CDR3 has 14 amino acids. With V trimmed by 5 bases and J by 2 bases, 5 bases remained unmatched. CDR3 sequence: CASSPHRGNTEAFF. DNA of the CDR3: TGTGCCAGCAGTCCCCACAGGGGTAACACTGAAGCTTTCTTT.

This clonotype was recorded many times. J is TRBJ1-2 and V is TRBV20-1; D is unclear. V lost 4 bases and J 0 bases, leaving 9 bases between the germline ends. In germline, CDR1 is DFQATT, CDR2 SNEGSKA (reference sequence). The CDR3 runs 13 residues. For the CDR3, the DNA is TGCAGTGCTACTGCACAAGCTAACTATGGCTACACCTTC. Encoded protein: CSATAQANYGYTF.

For this clonotype: A much larger clone sits a single nucleotide away, making a read error possible. The chain recombines TRBV12-3 or TRBV12-4 with TRBJ2-7; D remains unclear. This CDR3 is 14 amino acids long. This chain's CDR3 is CASGLKRAAHEQYF. In nucleotides, the CDR3 is TGTGCCAGCGGTTTAAAAAGGGCGGCGCACGAGCAGTACTTC.